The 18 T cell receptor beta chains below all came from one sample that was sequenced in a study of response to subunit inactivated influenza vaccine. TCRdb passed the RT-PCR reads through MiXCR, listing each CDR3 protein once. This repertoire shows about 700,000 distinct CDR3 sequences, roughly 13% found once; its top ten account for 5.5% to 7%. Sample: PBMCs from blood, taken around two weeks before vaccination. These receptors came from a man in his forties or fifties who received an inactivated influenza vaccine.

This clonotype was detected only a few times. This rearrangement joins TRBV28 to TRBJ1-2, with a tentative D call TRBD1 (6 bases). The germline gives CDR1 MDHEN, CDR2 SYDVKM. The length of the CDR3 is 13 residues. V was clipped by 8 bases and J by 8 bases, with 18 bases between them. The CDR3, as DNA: TGTGCCAGCTGGGAACAGGGCAAGGGGGGCTACACCTTC. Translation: CASWEQGKGGYTF.

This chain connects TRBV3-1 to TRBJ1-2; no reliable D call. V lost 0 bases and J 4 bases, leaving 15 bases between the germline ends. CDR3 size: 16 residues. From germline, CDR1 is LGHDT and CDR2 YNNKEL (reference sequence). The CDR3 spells CASSQDRLIGSYGYTF. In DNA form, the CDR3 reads TGTGCCAGCAGCCAAGATCGACTAATTGGGTCCTATGGCTACACCTTC.

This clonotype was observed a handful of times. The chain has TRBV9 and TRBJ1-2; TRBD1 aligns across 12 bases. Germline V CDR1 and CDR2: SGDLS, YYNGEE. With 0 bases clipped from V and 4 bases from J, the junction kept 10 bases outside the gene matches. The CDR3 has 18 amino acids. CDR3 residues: CASSVDPGQGALGYGYTF. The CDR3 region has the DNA TGTGCCAGCAGCGTAGACCCGGGACAGGGGGCGCTTGGCTATGGCTACACCTTC.

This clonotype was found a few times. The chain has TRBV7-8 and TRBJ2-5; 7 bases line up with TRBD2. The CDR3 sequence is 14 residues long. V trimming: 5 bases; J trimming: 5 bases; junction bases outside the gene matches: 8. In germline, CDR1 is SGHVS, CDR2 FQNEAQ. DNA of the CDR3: TGTGCCAGCAGCCCTCTTCGGGGAGGGGAGACCCAGTACTTC. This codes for CASSPLRGGETQYF.

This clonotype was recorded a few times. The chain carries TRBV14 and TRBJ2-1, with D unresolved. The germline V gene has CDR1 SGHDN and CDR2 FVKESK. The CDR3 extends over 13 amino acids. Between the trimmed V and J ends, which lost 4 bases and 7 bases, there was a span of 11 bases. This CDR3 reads CASSLPAVNEQFF. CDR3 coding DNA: TGTGCCAGCAGCCTACCGGCGGTGAATGAGCAGTTCTTC.

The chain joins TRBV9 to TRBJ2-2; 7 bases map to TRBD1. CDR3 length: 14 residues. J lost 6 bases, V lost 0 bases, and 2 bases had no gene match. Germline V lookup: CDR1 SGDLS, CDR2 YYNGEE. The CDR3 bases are TGTGCCAGCAGCGTAGTACAGGGGCCCGGGGAGCTGTTTTTT. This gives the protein CASSVVQGPGELFF.

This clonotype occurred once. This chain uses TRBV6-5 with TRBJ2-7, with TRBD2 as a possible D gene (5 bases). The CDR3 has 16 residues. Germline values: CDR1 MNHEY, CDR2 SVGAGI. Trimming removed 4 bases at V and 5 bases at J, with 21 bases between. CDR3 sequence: CASSFAGPGNGDEQYF. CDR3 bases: TGTGCCAGCAGTTTTGCCGGGCCCGGGAACGGGGACGAGCAGTACTTC.

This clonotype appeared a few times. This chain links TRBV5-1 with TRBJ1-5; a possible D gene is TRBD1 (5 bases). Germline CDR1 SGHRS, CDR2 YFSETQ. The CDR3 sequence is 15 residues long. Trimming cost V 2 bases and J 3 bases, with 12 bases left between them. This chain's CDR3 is CASSLRGAPNQPQHF. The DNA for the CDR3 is TGCGCCAGCAGCTTAAGGGGTGCCCCCAATCAGCCCCAGCATTTT.

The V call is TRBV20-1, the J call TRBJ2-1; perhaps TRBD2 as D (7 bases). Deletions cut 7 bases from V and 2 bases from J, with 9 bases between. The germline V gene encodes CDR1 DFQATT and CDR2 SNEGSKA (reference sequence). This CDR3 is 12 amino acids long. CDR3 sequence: CSGGGTYNEQFF. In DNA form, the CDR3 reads TGCAGTGGGGGGGGCACCTACAATGAGCAGTTCTTC.

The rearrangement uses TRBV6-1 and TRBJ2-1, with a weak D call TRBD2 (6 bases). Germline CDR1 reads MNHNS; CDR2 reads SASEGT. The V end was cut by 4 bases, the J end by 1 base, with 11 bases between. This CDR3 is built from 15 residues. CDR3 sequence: CASSANLASYNEQFF. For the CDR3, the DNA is TGTGCCAGCAGTGCGAACCTAGCGTCCTACAATGAGCAGTTCTTC.

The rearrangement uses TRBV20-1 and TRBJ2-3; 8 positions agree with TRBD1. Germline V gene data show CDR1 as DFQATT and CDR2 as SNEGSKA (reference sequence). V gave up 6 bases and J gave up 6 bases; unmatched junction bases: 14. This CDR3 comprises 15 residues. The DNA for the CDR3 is TGCAGTGCCCGAGAGGACAGGGAAAGGAGGGATACGCAGTATTTT. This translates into CSAREDRERRDTQYF.

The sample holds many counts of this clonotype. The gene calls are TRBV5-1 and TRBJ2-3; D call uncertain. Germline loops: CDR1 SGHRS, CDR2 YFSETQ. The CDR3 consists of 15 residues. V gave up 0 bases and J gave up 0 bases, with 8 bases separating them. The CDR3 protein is CASSLAMGSTDTQYF. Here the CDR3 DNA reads TGCGCCAGCAGCTTGGCCATGGGGAGCACAGATACGCAGTATTTT.

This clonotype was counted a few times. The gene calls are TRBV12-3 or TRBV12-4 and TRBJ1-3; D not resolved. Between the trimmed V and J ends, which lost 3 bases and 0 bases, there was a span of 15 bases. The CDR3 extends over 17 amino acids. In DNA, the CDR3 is TGTGCCAGCAGTTTGTCGCACCGCACCCGCTCTGGAAACACCATATATTTT. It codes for CASSLSHRTRSGNTIYF.

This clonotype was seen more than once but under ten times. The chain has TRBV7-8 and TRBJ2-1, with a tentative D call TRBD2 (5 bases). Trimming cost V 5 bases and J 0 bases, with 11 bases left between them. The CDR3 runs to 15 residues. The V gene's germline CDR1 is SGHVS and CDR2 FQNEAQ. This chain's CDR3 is CASSLLSGSYNEQFF. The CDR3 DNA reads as TGTGCCAGCAGCCTTCTCAGCGGCTCCTACAATGAGCAGTTCTTC.

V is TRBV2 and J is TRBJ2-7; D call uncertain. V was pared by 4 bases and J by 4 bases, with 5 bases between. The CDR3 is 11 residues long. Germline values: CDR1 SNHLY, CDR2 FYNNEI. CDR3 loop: CASSVQYEQYF. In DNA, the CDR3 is TGTGCCAGCAGTGTCCAATACGAGCAGTACTTC.

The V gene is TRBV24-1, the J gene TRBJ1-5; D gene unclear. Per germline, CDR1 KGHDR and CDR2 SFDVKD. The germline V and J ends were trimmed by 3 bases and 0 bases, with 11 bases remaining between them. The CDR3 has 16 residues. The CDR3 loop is CATSDKGFYSNQPQHF. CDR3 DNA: TGTGCCACCAGTGATAAGGGATTCTATAGCAATCAGCCCCAGCATTTT.

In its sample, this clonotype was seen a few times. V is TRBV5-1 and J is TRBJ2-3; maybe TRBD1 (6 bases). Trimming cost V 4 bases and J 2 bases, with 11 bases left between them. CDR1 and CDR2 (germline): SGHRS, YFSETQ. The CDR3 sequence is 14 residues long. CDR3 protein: CASSVGTITDTQYF. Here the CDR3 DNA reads TGCGCCAGCAGCGTCGGGACAATCACAGATACGCAGTATTTT.

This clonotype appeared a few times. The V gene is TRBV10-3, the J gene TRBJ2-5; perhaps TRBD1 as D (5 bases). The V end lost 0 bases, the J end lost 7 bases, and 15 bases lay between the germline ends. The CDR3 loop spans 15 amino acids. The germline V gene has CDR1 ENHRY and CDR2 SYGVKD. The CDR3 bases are TGTGCCATCAGTGAGTCGATAAGGGGCAGTCCGACCCAGTACTTC. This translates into CAISESIRGSPTQYF.